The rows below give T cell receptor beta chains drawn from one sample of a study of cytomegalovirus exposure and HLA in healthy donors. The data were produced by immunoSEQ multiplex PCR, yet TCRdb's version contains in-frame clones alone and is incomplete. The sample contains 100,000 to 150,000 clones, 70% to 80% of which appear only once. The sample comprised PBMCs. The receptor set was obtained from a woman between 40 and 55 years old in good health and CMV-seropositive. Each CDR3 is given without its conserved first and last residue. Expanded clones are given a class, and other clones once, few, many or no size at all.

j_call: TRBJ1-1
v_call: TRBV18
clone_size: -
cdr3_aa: ASSSTGDTEAF

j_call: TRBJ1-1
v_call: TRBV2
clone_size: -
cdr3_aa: ASSATFLQIEAF

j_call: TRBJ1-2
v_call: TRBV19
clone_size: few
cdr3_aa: ASSIVSQGYSGYT

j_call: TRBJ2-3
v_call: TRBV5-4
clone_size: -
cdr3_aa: ASSPGTSGGDGDTQY

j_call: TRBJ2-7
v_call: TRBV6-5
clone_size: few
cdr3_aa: ASSKGTESSYEQY

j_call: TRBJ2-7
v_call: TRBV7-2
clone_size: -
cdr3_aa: ASSLLREGGQY

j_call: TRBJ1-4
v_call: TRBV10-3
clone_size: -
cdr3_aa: AISESMGGNEKLF

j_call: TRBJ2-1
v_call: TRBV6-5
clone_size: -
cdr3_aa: ASSYSRNEQF

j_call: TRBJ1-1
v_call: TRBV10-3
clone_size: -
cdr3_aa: ATLQGLGMNTEAF

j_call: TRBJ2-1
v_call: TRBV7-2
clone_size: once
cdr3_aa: ASSPRTGNEQF

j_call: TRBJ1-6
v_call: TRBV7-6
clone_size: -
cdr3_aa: ASSQGAIDSPLH

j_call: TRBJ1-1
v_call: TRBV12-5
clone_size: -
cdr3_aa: ASGRGTLEAF

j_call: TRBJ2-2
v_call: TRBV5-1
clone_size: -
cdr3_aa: ASSLEATGELF

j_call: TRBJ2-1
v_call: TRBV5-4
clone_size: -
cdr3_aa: ASSLTVTNEQF

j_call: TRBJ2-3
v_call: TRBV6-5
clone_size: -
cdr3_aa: ASSSEQGSDTDTQY

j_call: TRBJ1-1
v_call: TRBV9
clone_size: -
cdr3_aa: ASSVGGRGTSEAF

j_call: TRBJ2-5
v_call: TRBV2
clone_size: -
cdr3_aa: ASSKLAGGQETQY

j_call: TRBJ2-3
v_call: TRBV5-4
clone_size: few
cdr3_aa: ASSLRGSSSLSSTDTQY

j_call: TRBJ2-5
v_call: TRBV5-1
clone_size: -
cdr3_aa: ASSSDLPGGQETQY

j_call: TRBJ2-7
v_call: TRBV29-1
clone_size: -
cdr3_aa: SVRRGLASTYEQY

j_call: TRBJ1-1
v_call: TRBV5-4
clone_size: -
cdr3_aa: ASSLNRDDEAF

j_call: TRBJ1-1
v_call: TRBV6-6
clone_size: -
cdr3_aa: ATTPDRNTEAF

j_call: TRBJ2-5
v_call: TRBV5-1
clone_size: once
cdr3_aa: ASSLGVASGGSQETQY

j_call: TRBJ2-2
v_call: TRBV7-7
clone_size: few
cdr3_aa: ASSLASGGTGELF

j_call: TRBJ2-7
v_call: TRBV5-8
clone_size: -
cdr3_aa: ASSLQGATLNSYEQY

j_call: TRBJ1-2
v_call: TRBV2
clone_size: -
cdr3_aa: ASSDRTGGGYGYT

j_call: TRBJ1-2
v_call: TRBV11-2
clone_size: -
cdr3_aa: ASSWDRNYGYT

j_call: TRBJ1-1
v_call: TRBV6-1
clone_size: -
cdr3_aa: ASRDPTVNTEAF

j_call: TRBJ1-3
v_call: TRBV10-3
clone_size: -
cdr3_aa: AIQTGTGNTIY

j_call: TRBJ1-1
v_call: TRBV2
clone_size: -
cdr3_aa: ASSEVRENTEAF

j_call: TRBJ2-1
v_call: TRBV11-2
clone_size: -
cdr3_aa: ASRVTGNNEQF

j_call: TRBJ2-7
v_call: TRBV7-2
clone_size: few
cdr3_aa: ASSPDRNYEQY

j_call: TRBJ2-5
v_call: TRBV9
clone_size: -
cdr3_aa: ASSKGLAGGEETQY

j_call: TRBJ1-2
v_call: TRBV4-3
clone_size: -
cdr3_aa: ASSRQREERGYYGYT

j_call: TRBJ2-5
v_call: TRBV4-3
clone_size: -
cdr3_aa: ASSQHDRVETQY

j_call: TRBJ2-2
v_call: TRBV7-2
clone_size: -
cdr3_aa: ASSPQGAHTGELF

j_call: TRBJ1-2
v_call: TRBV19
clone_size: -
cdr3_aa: ASSITGTDGYT

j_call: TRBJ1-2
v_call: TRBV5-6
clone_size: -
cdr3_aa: ASSLEDRGHRYGYT

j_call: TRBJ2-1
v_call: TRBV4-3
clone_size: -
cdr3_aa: ASSQVSSTTQF

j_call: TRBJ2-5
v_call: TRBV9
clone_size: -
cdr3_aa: ASSVASGIQETQY

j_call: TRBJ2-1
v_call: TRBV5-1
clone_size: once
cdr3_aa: ASSASGGAGSYNEQF